These T cell receptor beta chains were read from a single sample in a study of shared clonotypes between healthy human individuals. Sequenced by immunoSEQ multiplex PCR; TCRdb stores in-frame clones only, minus some. The profile shows some 690,000 clones, roughly 87% of them singletons. Sequenced sample: memory CD8+ T cells from PBMCs. Every receptor here comes from a man between 18 and 29 years old in good health. Some clones in this sample may be carry-over from other donors' samples. The conserved cysteine and the conserved F or W are not part of the CDR3 here. Fields, in order: V gene, D gene, clone size, J gene, CDR3 protein. The D gene is left open where the match is weak. A clone size is listed for some rows: how often the clone was seen (once, few, many), or a class if it is expanded.

>TRBV27|TRBD1|once|TRBJ1-2
ASTFAGGDYGYT
>TRBV4-1|-|-|TRBJ1-4
ASSQEERVSNEKLF
>TRBV25-1|-|-|TRBJ2-1
ASSDVRGLTHNEQF
>TRBV6-5|-|-|TRBJ1-1
ASSAPLGAF
>TRBV9|TRBD2|-|TRBJ2-3
ASSFSGRASDTQY
>TRBV6-5|-|-|TRBJ2-2
ASSYLNTGELF
>TRBV7-9|-|-|TRBJ2-7
ASSSAGYEQY
>TRBV28|-|-|TRBJ1-1
ASSSTREGPTEAF
>TRBV7-6|TRBD2|-|TRBJ2-1
ASSLIASGVNEQF
>TRBV9|-|-|TRBJ2-7
ASSVDPGTVYEQY
>TRBV6-5|TRBD2|-|TRBJ2-3
ATKAGLVRDTQY
>TRBV21-1|-|-|TRBJ2-7
ASSNHTWGVYEQY
>TRBV27|-|-|TRBJ2-7
ASSDPISYEQY
>TRBV30|TRBD2|-|TRBJ2-3
ARRGLAGVFTDTQY
>TRBV30|-|-|TRBJ1-2
AWSVRSPRGYGYT
>TRBV7-2|-|-|TRBJ2-3
ASSLKWRISTDTQY
>TRBV6-1|TRBD1|-|TRBJ2-4
ASSVRGTGKNIQY
>TRBV13|-|-|TRBJ2-2
ASSLATGELF
>TRBV5-5|-|-|TRBJ2-2
ASSSQDTGELF
>TRBV29-1|TRBD1|-|TRBJ2-7
SVRTGAEYEQY
>TRBV5-8|TRBD2|-|TRBJ2-1
ASSSGLAGGNYNEQF
>TRBV4-1|-|-|TRBJ2-4
ASSHSGEGGAKNIQY
>TRBV19|-|-|TRBJ2-7
ASDGGSYEQY
>TRBV27|-|-|TRBJ1-2
ASKVIGGPNYGYT
>TRBV28|TRBD2|-|TRBJ2-3
ASSLLGRGSGRALDTQY
>TRBV7-8|TRBD2|-|TRBJ2-3
ASSLTSGTSGITDTQY
>TRBV5-1|TRBD2|-|TRBJ2-1
ASSFFPSGGSYNEQF
>TRBV30|-|-|TRBJ1-5
AWSDGSNQPQH
>TRBV27|TRBD1|-|TRBJ2-5
ASRDRGRQETQY
>TRBV2|TRBD2|-|TRBJ2-2
ASPRTSGRGGWVAGELF
>TRBV18|-|-|TRBJ2-7
ASSPIAPPYEQY
>TRBV10-1|TRBD1|-|TRBJ2-5
ASGDRVIPQETQY
>TRBV9|TRBD1|-|TRBJ2-3
ASSVGGGGLTDTQY
>TRBV7-8|TRBD2|-|TRBJ2-1
ASSLYSASGLGEQF
>TRBV4-2|TRBD2|-|TRBJ2-7
ASSWTSGDYEQY
>TRBV10-3|TRBD2|-|TRBJ2-1
AISESRTSDYNEQF
>TRBV9|TRBD2|once|TRBJ2-5
ASSVVAGVGETQY
>TRBV28|-|-|TRBJ2-1
ASSLYGFEQF
>TRBV6-6|TRBD2|-|TRBJ2-7
ASSYGTTNEQY
>TRBV9|TRBD1|-|TRBJ2-7
ASSVGTGVSYEQY
>TRBV5-1|-|-|TRBJ2-5
ASSLGELGGETQY
>TRBV28|-|-|TRBJ2-5
ASRSGVRETQY
>TRBV19|-|-|TRBJ2-7
ASSITGAYEQY